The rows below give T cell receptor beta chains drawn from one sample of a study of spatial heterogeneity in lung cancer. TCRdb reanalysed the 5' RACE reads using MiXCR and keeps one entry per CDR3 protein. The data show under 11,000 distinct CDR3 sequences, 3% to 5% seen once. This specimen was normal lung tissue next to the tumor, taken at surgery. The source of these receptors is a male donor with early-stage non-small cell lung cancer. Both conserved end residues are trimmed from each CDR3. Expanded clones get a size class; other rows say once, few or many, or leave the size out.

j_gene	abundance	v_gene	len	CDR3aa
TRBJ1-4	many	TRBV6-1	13	ASSAGGTGVEKLF
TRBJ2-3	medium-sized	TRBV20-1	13	SARARGLRGDTQY
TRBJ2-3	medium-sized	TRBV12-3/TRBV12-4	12	ASSPGLHTDTQY
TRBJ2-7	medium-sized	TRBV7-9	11	ASSRGGFGEQY
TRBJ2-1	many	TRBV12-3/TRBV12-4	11	ASSILYHNEQF
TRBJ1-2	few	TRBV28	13	ASSLFGQGANGYT
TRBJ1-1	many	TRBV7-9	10	ASSLSGREAF
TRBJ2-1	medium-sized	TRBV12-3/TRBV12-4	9	ASSSVDEQF
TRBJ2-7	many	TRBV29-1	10	SVGPSRGEQY
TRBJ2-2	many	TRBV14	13	ASSQMTSGTGELF
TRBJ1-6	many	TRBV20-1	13	SARAAGTDNSPLH
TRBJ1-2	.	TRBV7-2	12	ASSSGLFNYGYT
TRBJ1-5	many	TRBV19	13	ASSINREGDQPQH
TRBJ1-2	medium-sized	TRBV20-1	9	SANLGQGYT
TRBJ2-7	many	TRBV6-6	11	ASSYGQSSEQY
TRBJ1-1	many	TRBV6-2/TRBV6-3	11	ASSFTMVTEAF
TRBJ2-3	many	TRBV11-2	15	ASSPRSAPYSTDTQY
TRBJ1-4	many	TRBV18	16	ASSPPGQGAGPNEKLF
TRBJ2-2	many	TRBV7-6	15	ASSPQSGGVTTGELF
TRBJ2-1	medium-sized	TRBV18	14	ASSRDRGTTENEQF
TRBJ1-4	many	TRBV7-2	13	ASSLARGTSEKLF
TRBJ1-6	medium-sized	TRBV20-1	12	SAYDRTGDSPLH
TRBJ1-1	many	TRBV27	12	ASSPGTANTEAF
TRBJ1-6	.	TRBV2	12	ASSEKGINSPLH
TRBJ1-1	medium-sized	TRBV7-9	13	ASSQGQGMNTEAF
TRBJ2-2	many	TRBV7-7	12	ASSLGRNTGELF
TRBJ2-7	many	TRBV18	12	ASSATGTGGRKD
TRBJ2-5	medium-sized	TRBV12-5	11	ASGLPLGETQY
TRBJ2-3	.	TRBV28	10	ASSGGQDTQY
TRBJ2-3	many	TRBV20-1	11	SARDPHTDTQY
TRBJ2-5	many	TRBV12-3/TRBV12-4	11	ASRTEPQETQY
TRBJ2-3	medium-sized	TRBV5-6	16	ASSLFGTSGRATDTQY
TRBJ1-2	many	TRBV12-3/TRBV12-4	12	ASSLWPANYGYT
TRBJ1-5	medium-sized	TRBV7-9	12	ASSLSGNNQPQH
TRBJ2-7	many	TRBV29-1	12	SVVTHTNLYEQY
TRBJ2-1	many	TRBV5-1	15	ASSGGLAGSSYNEQF
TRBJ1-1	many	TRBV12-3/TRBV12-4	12	ASSFIRGGTEAF
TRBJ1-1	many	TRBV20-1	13	SARDLRGFNTEAF
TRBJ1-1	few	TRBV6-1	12	ASSAPGQYKKLF
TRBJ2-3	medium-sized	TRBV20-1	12	SASQTLRANTQY